Each of the 25 T cell receptor beta chains below was sequenced from the same sample in a study of blood T cell repertoires in COVID-19 (dated by TCRdb to 2018 to 2020). Library creation used the immunoSEQ multiplex PCR assay. TCRdb holds this immuneACCESS table with in-frame rearrangements only. Some clones are missing; in checked studies, unresolved V genes explain under half, and the rest has no known cause. Here the sample has about 480,000 clones; approximately 91% occur a single time. The ten largest clones add up to 7.8% of the sample. Sequencing input: peripheral blood. These receptors were obtained from a woman aged 50 to 60 with COVID-19, enrolled during active disease.

This clone was counted once. The chain combines TRBV12-5 with TRBJ1-2; D not resolved. The CDR3 extends over 14 amino acids. V lost 2 bases and J 2 bases, leaving 9 bases between the germline ends. Germline CDR1 reads LGHNT; CDR2 reads FRNRAP. CDR3 DNA sequence: TGTGCTAGTGGTTTGCTAGGTACCAACTATGGCTACACCTTC. It translates to CASGLLGTNYGYTF.

The genes are TRBV10-3 and TRBJ2-3, with TRBD1 matching 10 bases. Germline V gene sequence: CDR1 ENHRY, CDR2 SYGVKD. Germline trimming cut 6 bases from V and 4 bases from J; bases unmatched to any gene: 4. The CDR3 runs to 14 residues. CDR3 bases: TGTGCCATCAGCGGGACAGGGGAGGCAGATACGCAGTATTTT. Translation: CAISGTGEADTQYF.

V is TRBV30 and J is TRBJ1-2; D remains ambiguous. The germline V gene has CDR1 GTSNPN and CDR2 SVGIG (reference sequence). Trimming stripped 3 bases from V and 4 bases from J, with 9 bases between. The CDR3 spans 12 residues. CDR3 region: CAWRRGFYGYTF. The CDR3 coding sequence is TGTGCCTGGAGACGAGGGTTCTATGGCTACACCTTC.

The V call is TRBV30, the J call TRBJ2-7, with D perhaps matching TRBD2 (7 bases). V lost 2 bases, J lost 3 bases, and 20 bases lay in between. Looked up from germline, CDR1 is GTSNPN and CDR2 is SVGIG (reference sequence). This CDR3 comprises 16 residues. The CDR3 nucleotides read TGTGCCTGGAGTTCGAGGGGAGGGGGTCTCTACTACGAGCAGTACTTC. The encoded protein is CAWSSRGGGLYYEQYF.

The chain combines TRBV6-1 with TRBJ1-2; tentative D call: TRBD1 (6 bases). V was pared by 0 bases and J by 3 bases, with 8 bases between. The CDR3 has 14 residues. Germline values: CDR1 MNHNS, CDR2 SASEGT. CDR3 residues: CASSEAAGDYGYTF. The CDR3 DNA reads as TGTGCCAGCAGTGAAGCGGCAGGGGACTATGGCTACACCTTC.

The V and J genes are TRBV18 and TRBJ2-1; D may be TRBD2 (5 bases). The germline V gene has CDR1 KGHSH and CDR2 LQKENI. The germline V and J ends were trimmed by 3 bases and 6 bases, with 9 bases remaining between them. CDR3 length: 13 residues. The CDR3 region is CASSPRESNEQFF. The CDR3 coding sequence is TGTGCCAGCTCACCGAGGGAATCCAATGAGCAGTTCTTC.

The CDR3 is CASSQDAGGFVNEQFF. The CDR3 bases are TGTGCCAGCAGCCAAGATGCGGGGGGGTTCGTAAATGAGCAGTTCTTC. The chain joins TRBV4-2 to TRBJ2-1, with TRBD2 matching 9 bases. This CDR3 has 16 amino acids. Trimming at V came to 0 bases and at J to 7 bases, leaving 7 bases not matched to a gene. CDR1 and CDR2 (germline): LGHNA, YNFKEQ.

The CDR3 sequence: CASRGRDSRFYGYTF. The CDR3 DNA reads TGTGCCAGCAGGGGCCGGGACAGCCGATTCTATGGCTACACCTTC. This chain connects TRBV28 to TRBJ1-2; 7 bases are shared with TRBD1. With 6 bases clipped from V and 4 bases from J, the junction kept 11 bases outside the gene matches. CDR1 and CDR2 from the germline V gene are MDHEN and SYDVKM. The CDR3 runs 15 residues.

The rearrangement joins TRBV19 to TRBJ1-1; 8 bases align to TRBD1. Germline loops: CDR1 LNHDA, CDR2 SQIVND (reference sequence). There are 14 residues in the CDR3. V was pared by 6 bases and J by 1 base, with 4 bases of the junction left unmatched. The CDR3 reads CASRGDRWNTEAFF. DNA of the CDR3: TGTGCCAGTAGGGGGGACAGGTGGAACACTGAAGCTTTCTTT.

This chain uses TRBV19 with TRBJ1-6, with 7 bases fitting TRBD1. Germline V gives CDR1 LNHDA, CDR2 SQIVND (reference sequence). J lost 14 bases, V lost 9 bases, and 19 bases had no gene match. This CDR3 spans 15 amino acids. The CDR3 spells CASSGARQGHETLHF. Written as DNA, the CDR3 is TGTGCCAGCTCGGGAGCCCGACAGGGACACGAGACCCTCCACTTT.

The rearrangement links TRBV2 to TRBJ1-2; D gene unclear. Germline assignment: CDR1 SNHLY and CDR2 FYNNEI. The CDR3 consists of 13 residues. The V gene lost 6 bases and the J gene lost 4 bases, with 12 bases spanning the gap. The CDR3 sequence is CASSVGRSYGYTF. CDR3 sequence (DNA): TGTGCCAGCAGCGTAGGGAGATCCTATGGCTACACCTTC.

V usage is TRBV27 and J usage is TRBJ2-6, with 7 bases fitting TRBD1. CDR1 is MNHEY, CDR2 SMNVEV, per germline (reference sequence). There are 19 residues in the CDR3. V lost 0 bases, J lost 2 bases, and 10 bases stayed unmatched. The CDR3 sequence is CASSLSTLQGSAGANVLTF. As DNA, the CDR3 is TGTGCCAGCAGTTTATCGACCCTACAGGGGTCTGCTGGGGCCAACGTCCTGACTTTC.

The genes are TRBV5-1 and TRBJ1-1, with 8 nucleotides matching TRBD1. Germline trimming cut 5 bases from V and 4 bases from J; bases unmatched to any gene: 7. CDR1 and CDR2 from the germline V gene are SGHRS and YFSETQ. This CDR3 is 14 amino acids long. The CDR3 reads CASRDGQGGTEAFF. DNA for the CDR3: TGCGCCAGCAGGGATGGACAGGGAGGCACTGAAGCTTTCTTT.

This clone showed up just once. The chain links TRBV5-1 to TRBJ2-1, with 9 bases fitting TRBD2. The CDR3 spans 15 residues. The V segment lost 0 bases and the J segment 7 bases; nucleotides outside the gene matches: 5. CDR1 SGHRS and CDR2 YFSETQ come from the germline V gene. The CDR3, as DNA: TGCGCCAGCAGCTTGGGAGCGGGGGGAAGTAATGAGCAGTTCTTC. Amino acid sequence: CASSLGAGGSNEQFF.

This clone was counted between two and nine times. The chain carries TRBV5-1 and TRBJ2-7; TRBD2 matches at 8 bases. The CDR3 totals 16 residues. Germline lookup yields CDR1 SGHRS and CDR2 YFSETQ. Unmatched junction bases numbered 14, after V lost 4 bases and J lost 5 bases. The CDR3 coding sequence is TGCGCCAGCAGCGCGCGGACTAGCTCCGGGAAGGACGAGCAGTACTTC. It encodes CASSARTSSGKDEQYF.

The chain carries TRBV5-1 and TRBJ1-1; maybe TRBD1 (6 bases). Looked up from germline, CDR1 is SGHRS and CDR2 is YFSETQ. The CDR3 contains 15 residues. Trimming removed 7 bases from V and 1 base from J, with 17 bases in between. The CDR3 protein is CASSAGTLTNTEAFF. CDR3 bases: TGCGCCAGCTCCGCCGGGACACTAACGAACACTGAAGCTTTCTTT.

The CDR3 is CASSLAGTGPYEQYF. The CDR3 DNA reads as TGTGCCAGCAGCTTGGCCGGGACAGGGCCCTACGAGCAGTACTTC. The V gene is TRBV11-2, the J gene TRBJ2-7, with 9 positions matching TRBD1. Germline-derived CDR1 and CDR2 are SGHAT and FQNNGV. Trimming took 3 bases from V and 2 from J; bases not matched to a gene: 5. The CDR3 runs to 15 residues. The complete variable domain, with remaining parts taken from reference TRBV11-2 and TRBJ2-7, reads EAGVAQSPRYKIIEKRQSVAFWCNPISGHATLYWYQQILGQGPKLLIQFQNNGVVDDSQLPKDRFSAERLKGVDSTLKIQPAKLEDSAVYLCASSLAGTGPYEQYFGPGTRLTVT.

The V call is TRBV11-2, the J call TRBJ2-1; D perhaps matches TRBD2 (7 bases). CDR1 and CDR2 from the germline V gene are SGHAT and FQNNGV. The V end was cut by 5 bases, the J end by 5 bases, with 13 bases between. The length of the CDR3 is 14 residues. CDR3 DNA: TGTGCCAGCAGCCATTTAGGGGGGGACAATGAGCAGTTCTTC. It encodes CASSHLGGDNEQFF.

J is TRBJ1-1 and V is TRBV12-5; unclear D gene. The CDR3 spans 15 residues. CDR1 is LGHNT, CDR2 FRNRAP, per germline. Trimming stripped 3 bases from V and 6 bases from J, with 17 bases between. CDR3 nucleotides: TGTGCTAGTGGTTTAGAGATAGCGGGAGGACCTGAAGCTTTCTTT. Amino acids: CASGLEIAGGPEAFF.

The chain carries TRBV4-2 and TRBJ2-1, with D possibly being TRBD1 (5 bases). Germline CDR1 and CDR2: LGHNA and YNFKEQ. The CDR3 consists of 18 residues. Trimming removed 1 base from V and 1 base from J, with 17 bases in between. The CDR3 DNA reads TGTGCCAGCAGCCAAGGCATATTGGGGCCGGAGTCCTACAATGAGCAGTTCTTC. Its protein is CASSQGILGPESYNEQFF.

This sequence joins TRBV5-4 and TRBJ1-1, with no clear D. Germline V gene lookup returns CDR1 SGHNT and CDR2 YYREEE (reference sequence). V gave up 2 bases and J gave up 1 base, with 9 bases separating them. This CDR3 is 14 amino acids long. Here the CDR3 reads CASSFGFGNTEAFF. CDR3 DNA: TGTGCCAGCAGCTTTGGTTTCGGGAACACTGAAGCTTTCTTT. Together with reference TRBV5-4 and TRBJ1-1, the CDR3 gives the full variable domain: ETGVTQSPTHLIKTRGQQVTLRCSSQSGHNTVSWYQQALGQGPQFIFQYYREEENGRGNFPPRFSGLQFPNYSSELNVNALELDDSALYLCASSFGFGNTEAFFGQGTRLTVV.

The chain joins TRBV11-1 to TRBJ2-1; D is ambiguous. The CDR3 consists of 12 residues. Germline V gives CDR1 SGHAT, CDR2 FQDESV (reference sequence). Trimming cost V 2 bases and J 10 bases, with 9 bases left between them. The CDR3 here is CASSLLVEEQFF. CDR3 coding DNA: TGTGCCAGCAGCTTACTTGTTGAGGAGCAGTTCTTC.

The chain joins TRBV5-8 to TRBJ1-1, with 10 bases lining up with TRBD1. Germline CDR1 is SGHTS and CDR2 is YDEGEE. V was clipped by 6 bases and J by 5 bases; unmatched bases: 7. The CDR3 runs to 14 residues. For the CDR3, the DNA is TGTGCCAGCACGCGACAGGGGGCCGGAACTGAAGCTTTCTTT. This codes for CASTRQGAGTEAFF.

V and J are TRBV5-1 and TRBJ2-3, with D perhaps TRBD1 (5 bases). V lost 5 bases to trimming and J lost 2 bases, with 12 bases between them. This CDR3 is built from 14 residues. Per germline, CDR1 SGHRS and CDR2 YFSETQ. The CDR3 DNA reads TGCGCCAGCAGAGGCAGGGCTGACACAGATACGCAGTATTTT. Translated: CASRGRADTDTQYF.

This chain connects TRBV6-5 to TRBJ2-3; D might be TRBD1 (6 bases). The V end lost 6 bases, the J end lost 5 bases, and 18 bases lay between the germline ends. This CDR3 is built from 15 residues. CDR1 is MNHEY, CDR2 SVGAGI, per germline. The CDR3: CASSLLGQGLDTQYF. DNA of the CDR3: TGTGCCAGCAGCCTCCTCGGGCAGGGGCTAGATACGCAGTATTTT.